This is a list of T cell receptor beta chains from one sample in a study of blood T cell repertoires in COVID-19. Clones were sequenced by immunoSEQ multiplex PCR, and TCRdb holds only the in-frame ones, with some missing. The sample lists roughly 280,000 clones; around 87% were seen once. The sample consisted of PBMCs or T cells enriched from blood (not recorded which). These receptors were taken from a woman aged 18-35 years who had recovered from COVID-19. The CDR3 runs from the conserved cysteine through the conserved F or W. The D gene is left open where the match is weak. Clone sizes are given selectively: once, few, many, or a class where the clone is expanded.

>TRBJ1-1|.|16|few|TRBV6-5
CASSYEVLAVPTEAFF
TGTGCCAGCAGTTACGAGGTCCTGGCAGTTCCAACTGAAGCTTTCTTT
>TRBJ2-2|.|18|few|TRBV10-1
CASSDPPAGAHQPGELFF
TGCGCCAGCAGTGACCCCCCCGCGGGGGCCCACCAGCCCGGGGAGCTGTTTTTT
>TRBJ1-1|.|13|.|TRBV18
CASSTNGGTEAFF
TGTGCCAGCTCAACAAACGGCGGCACTGAAGCTTTCTTT
>TRBJ1-2|.|13|.|TRBV3-1/TRBV3-2
CASSHAQGGGYTF
TGTGCCAGCAGCCATGCTCAGGGAGGAGGCTACACCTTC
>TRBJ2-1|TRBD2|15|.|TRBV5-4
CASSLSAGGYNEQFF
TGTGCCAGCAGCTTGTCCGCGGGGGGGTACAATGAGCAGTTCTTC
>TRBJ1-2|.|15|.|TRBV19
CASSIGGGAPHGYTF
TGTGCCAGTAGTATAGGCGGAGGGGCACCCCATGGCTACACCTTC
>TRBJ1-1|.|15|.|TRBV11-2
CASSFTLSLNTEAFF
TGTGCCAGCAGCTTCACACTATCCTTGAACACTGAAGCTTTCTTT
>TRBJ1-2|.|10|.|TRBV20-1
CSAVQGGYTF
TGCAGTGCTGTTCAGGGAGGCTACACCTTC
>TRBJ1-4|TRBD1|15|.|TRBV4-1
CASSQGDSSNEKLFF
TGCGCCAGCAGCCAGGGGGACAGCTCTAATGAAAAACTGTTTTTT
>TRBJ1-6|TRBD1|16|.|TRBV10-3
CAISARDSSYNSPLHF
TGTGCCATCAGTGCCCGGGACAGCTCCTATAATTCACCCCTCCACTTT
>TRBJ1-1|.|14|once|TRBV19
CASSISGGDTEAFF
TGTGCCAGTAGTATTTCGGGAGGGGACACTGAAGCTTTCTTT
>TRBJ1-5|.|14|once|TRBV14
CASSQAGKNQPQHF
TGTGCCAGCAGCCAAGCAGGGAAAAATCAGCCCCAGCATTTT
>TRBJ1-1|.|13|.|TRBV19
CASSMLGGTEAFF
TGTGCCAGTAGCATGTTGGGGGGGACTGAAGCTTTCTTT
>TRBJ2-1|.|12|once|TRBV7-9
CASSLAPSAQFF
TGTGCCAGCAGCTTAGCCCCTAGCGCGCAGTTCTTC
>TRBJ1-2|TRBD1|13|.|TRBV25-1
CASETGTGAGYTF
TGTGCCAGCGAGACCGGGACAGGGGCTGGCTACACCTTC
>TRBJ1-6|.|16|.|TRBV5-4
CATRPQPGLGNSPLHF
TGTGCCACACGCCCTCAACCGGGACTGGGTAATTCACCCCTCCACTTT
>TRBJ1-5|.|15|.|TRBV6-2/TRBV6-3
CASSYSGVPNQPQHF
TGTGCCAGCAGTTACTCAGGGGTCCCCAATCAGCCCCAGCATTTT
>TRBJ2-1|.|13|.|TRBV5-1
CASSSPVYNEQFF
TGCGCCAGCAGCAGTCCGGTTTACAATGAGCAGTTCTTC
>TRBJ1-5|.|13|few|TRBV12-3/TRBV12-4
CASSLTGYQPQHF
TGTGCCAGCAGTTTAACCGGGTACCAGCCCCAGCATTTT
>TRBJ1-2|.|16|.|TRBV27
CASSLGTGRGRLGYTF
TGTGCCAGCAGTTTAGGTACAGGCAGGGGCAGGCTCGGCTACACCTTC
>TRBJ1-6|.|13|.|TRBV19
CASSMTRNSPLHF
TGTGCCAGTAGTATGACTCGGAATTCACCCCTCCACTTT
>TRBJ1-2|TRBD1|17|.|TRBV18
CASSPPGGSQGAYGYTF
TGTGCCAGCTCACCCCCAGGGGGGTCCCAGGGCGCTTATGGCTACACCTTC
>TRBJ1-1|TRBD1|14|.|TRBV5-1
CASSWGQGAAEAFF
TGCGCCAGCAGCTGGGGACAGGGGGCGGCTGAAGCTTTCTTT
>TRBJ1-1|.|14|once|TRBV6-5
CASSSHRGNTEAFF
TGTGCCAGCAGTTCCCACCGGGGGAACACTGAAGCTTTCTTT
>TRBJ1-3|.|11|.|TRBV30
CAWGQGNTIYF
TGTGCCTGGGGACAGGGAAACACCATATATTTT
>TRBJ1-5|.|12|.|TRBV19
CASTEVNQPQHF
TGTGCCAGTACCGAGGTCAATCAGCCCCAGCATTTT
>TRBJ1-1|TRBD1|15|.|TRBV29-1
CSATSWDRANTEAFF
TGCAGCGCCACGTCGTGGGACAGGGCGAACACTGAAGCTTTCTTT
>TRBJ2-1|TRBD2|17|once|TRBV7-9
CASSPRSLAGAYNEQFF
TGTGCCAGCAGCCCCCGTTCCCTAGCGGGGGCCTACAATGAGCAGTTCTTC
>TRBJ2-7|.|13|.|TRBV5-1
CASSLEGVGEQYF
TGCGCCAGCAGCTTGGAGGGGGTGGGCGAGCAGTACTTC
>TRBJ2-5|TRBD1|15|.|TRBV9
CASSVEGTGEETQYF
TGTGCCAGCAGCGTAGAAGGGACAGGGGAAGAGACCCAGTACTTC
>TRBJ1-4|TRBD1|14|.|TRBV18
CASSPGQANEKLFF
TGTGCCAGCTCACCAGGACAGGCTAATGAAAAACTGTTTTTT
>TRBJ2-2|TRBD1|14|.|TRBV10-1
CASRRTGNTGELFF
TGCGCCAGCCGACGGACAGGGAACACCGGGGAGCTGTTTTTT
>TRBJ1-2|TRBD1|15|.|TRBV19
CASSRPPNRGDGYTF
TGTGCCAGTAGCCGACCCCCTAACAGGGGAGATGGCTACACCTTC
>TRBJ2-1|.|15|.|TRBV10-3
CAISQTALLDNEQFF
TGTGCCATCAGTCAGACTGCGTTGTTGGACAATGAGCAGTTCTTC
>TRBJ1-5|.|15|once|TRBV21-1
CASSQQGESNQPQHF
TGTGCCAGCAGCCAACAGGGCGAGAGCAATCAGCCCCAGCATTTT
>TRBJ1-1|.|16|.|TRBV6-5
CASSYAATGSDTEAFF
TGTGCCAGCAGTTACGCAGCTACAGGGTCAGATACTGAAGCTTTCTTT
>TRBJ1-2|.|14|.|TRBV10-2
CASSKIGGEGGYTF
TGCGCCAGCAGCAAAATCGGGGGGGAAGGCGGCTACACCTTC
>TRBJ2-7|TRBD1|14|.|TRBV4-1
CASSRGQGGYEQYF
TGCGCCAGCAGCCGAGGACAGGGGGGCTACGAGCAGTACTTC
>TRBJ1-2|TRBD1|15|.|TRBV15
CATSGRDRERNGYTF
TGTGCCACCAGCGGTCGGGACAGGGAGCGGAATGGCTACACCTTC
>TRBJ2-5|TRBD1|13|.|TRBV5-1
CASSLTGEETQYF
TGCGCCAGCAGCCTGACAGGGGAAGAGACCCAGTACTTC